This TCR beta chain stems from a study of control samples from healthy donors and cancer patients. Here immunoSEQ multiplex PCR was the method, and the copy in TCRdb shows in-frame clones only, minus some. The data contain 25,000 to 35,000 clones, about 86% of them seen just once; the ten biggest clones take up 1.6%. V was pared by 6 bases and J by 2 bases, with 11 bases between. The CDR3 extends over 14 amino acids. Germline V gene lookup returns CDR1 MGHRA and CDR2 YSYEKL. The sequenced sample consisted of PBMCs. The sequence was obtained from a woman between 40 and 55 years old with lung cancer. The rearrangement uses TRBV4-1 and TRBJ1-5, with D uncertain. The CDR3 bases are TGCGCCAGCAGTCCCGGCTTAGGCAATCAGCCCCAGCATTTT. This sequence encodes CASSPGLGNQPQHF.